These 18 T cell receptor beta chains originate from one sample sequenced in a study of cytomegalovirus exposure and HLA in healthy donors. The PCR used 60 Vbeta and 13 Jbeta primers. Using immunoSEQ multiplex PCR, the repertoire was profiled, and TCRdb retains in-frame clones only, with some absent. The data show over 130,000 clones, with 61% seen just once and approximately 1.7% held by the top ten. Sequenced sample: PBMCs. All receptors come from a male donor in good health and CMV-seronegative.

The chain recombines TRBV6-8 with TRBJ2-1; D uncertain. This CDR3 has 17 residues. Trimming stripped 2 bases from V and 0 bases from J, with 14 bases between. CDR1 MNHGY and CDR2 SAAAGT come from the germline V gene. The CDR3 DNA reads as TGTGCCAGCAGTTACGGCGGAAAGTGTGTCTCCTACAATGAGCAGTTCTTC. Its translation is CASSYGGKCVSYNEQFF.

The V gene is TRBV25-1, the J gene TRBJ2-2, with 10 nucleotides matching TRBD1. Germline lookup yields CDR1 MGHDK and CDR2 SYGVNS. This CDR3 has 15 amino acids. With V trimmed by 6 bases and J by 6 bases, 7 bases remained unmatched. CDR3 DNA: TGTGCCAGCAGCCGGGACAGGGGAGCGGCCGGGGAGCTGTTTTTT. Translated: CASSRDRGAAGELFF. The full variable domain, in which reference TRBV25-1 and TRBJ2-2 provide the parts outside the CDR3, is EADIYQTPRYLVIGTGKKITLECSQTMGHDKMYWYQQDPGMELHLIHYSYGVNSTEKGDLSSESTVSRIRTEHFPLTLESARPSHTSQYLCASSRDRGAAGELFFGEGSRLTVL.

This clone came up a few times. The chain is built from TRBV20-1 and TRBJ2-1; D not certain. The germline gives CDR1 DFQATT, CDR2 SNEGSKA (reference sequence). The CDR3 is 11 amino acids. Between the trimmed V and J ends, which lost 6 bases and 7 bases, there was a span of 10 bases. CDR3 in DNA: TGCAGTGCAGTAACCACAAATGAGCAGTTCTTC. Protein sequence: CSAVTTNEQFF.

The CDR3 coding sequence is TGTGCCAGCAGCCAAGCTGGGACTAGCGACCACAATGAGCAGTTCTTC. It codes for CASSQAGTSDHNEQFF. The chain carries TRBV4-2 and TRBJ2-1, with TRBD2 identical over 10 bases. The length of the CDR3 is 16 residues. In germline, CDR1 is LGHNA, CDR2 YNFKEQ. Unmatched junction bases numbered 5, after V lost 1 base and J lost 5 bases.

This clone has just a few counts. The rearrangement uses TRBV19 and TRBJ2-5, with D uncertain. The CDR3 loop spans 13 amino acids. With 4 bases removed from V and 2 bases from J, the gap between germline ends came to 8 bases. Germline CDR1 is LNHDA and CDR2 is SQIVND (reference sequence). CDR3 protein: CASSRLRQETQYF. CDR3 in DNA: TGTGCCAGTAGTAGGTTGAGACAAGAGACCCAGTACTTC.

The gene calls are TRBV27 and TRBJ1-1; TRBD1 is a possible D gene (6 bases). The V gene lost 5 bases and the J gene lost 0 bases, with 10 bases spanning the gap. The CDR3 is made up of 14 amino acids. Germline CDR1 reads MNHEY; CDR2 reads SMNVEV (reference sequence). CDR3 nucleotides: TGTGCCAGCAGTCCAGACAGGTTGAACACTGAAGCTTTCTTT. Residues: CASSPDRLNTEAFF.

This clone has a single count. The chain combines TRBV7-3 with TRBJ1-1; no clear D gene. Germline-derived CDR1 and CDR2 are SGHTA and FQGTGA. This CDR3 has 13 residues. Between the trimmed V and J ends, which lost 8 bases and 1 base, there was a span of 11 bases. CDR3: CASGVGRNTEAFF. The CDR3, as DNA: TGTGCCAGCGGAGTGGGGAGGAACACTGAAGCTTTCTTT. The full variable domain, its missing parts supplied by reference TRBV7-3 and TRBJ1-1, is GAGVSQTPSNKVTEKGKYVELRCDPISGHTALYWYRQSLGQGPEFLIYFQGTGAADDSGLPNDRFFAVRPEGSVSTLKIQRTERGDSAVYLCASGVGRNTEAFFGQGTRLTVV.

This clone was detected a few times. The DNA for the CDR3 is TGTGCCAGCACTAGGACAGGGGGCAATCAGCCCCAGCATTTT. Protein sequence: CASTRTGGNQPQHF. This chain connects TRBV6-1 to TRBJ1-5, with TRBD1 matching 9 bases. Germline lookup yields CDR1 MNHNS and CDR2 SASEGT. V was pared by 7 bases and J by 2 bases, with 3 bases of the junction left unmatched. The CDR3 contains 14 residues.

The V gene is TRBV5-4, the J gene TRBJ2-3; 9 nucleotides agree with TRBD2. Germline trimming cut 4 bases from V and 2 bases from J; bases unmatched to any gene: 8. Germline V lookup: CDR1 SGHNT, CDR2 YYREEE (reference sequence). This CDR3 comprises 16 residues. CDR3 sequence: CASSPHSGGHTDTQYF. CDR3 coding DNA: TGTGCCAGCAGCCCACATAGCGGGGGACACACAGATACGCAGTATTTT.

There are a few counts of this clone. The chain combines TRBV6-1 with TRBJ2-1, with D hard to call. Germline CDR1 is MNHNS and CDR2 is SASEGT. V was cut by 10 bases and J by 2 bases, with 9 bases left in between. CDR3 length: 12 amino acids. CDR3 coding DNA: TGTGCCACCCACCGGGCCTACAATGAGCAGTTCTTC. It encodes CATHRAYNEQFF.

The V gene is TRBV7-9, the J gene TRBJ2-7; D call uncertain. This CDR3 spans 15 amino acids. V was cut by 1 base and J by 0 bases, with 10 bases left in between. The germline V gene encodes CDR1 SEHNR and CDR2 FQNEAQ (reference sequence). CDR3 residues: CASSLVLEYSYEQYF. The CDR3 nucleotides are TGTGCCAGCAGCTTAGTGTTAGAGTACTCCTACGAGCAGTACTTC.

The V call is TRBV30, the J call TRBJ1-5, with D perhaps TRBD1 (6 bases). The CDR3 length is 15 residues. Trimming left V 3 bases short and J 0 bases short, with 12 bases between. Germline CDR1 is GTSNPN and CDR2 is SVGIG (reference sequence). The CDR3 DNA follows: TGTGCCTGGAGCCAGGGGATTTATAGCAATCAGCCCCAGCATTTT. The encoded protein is CAWSQGIYSNQPQHF.

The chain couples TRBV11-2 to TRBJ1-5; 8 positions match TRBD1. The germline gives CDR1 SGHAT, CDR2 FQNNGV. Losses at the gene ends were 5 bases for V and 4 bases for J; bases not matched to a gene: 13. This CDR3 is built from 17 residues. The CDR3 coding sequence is TGTGCCAGCAGCCTCCGGGCGGACAGGGAAGGGAATCAGCCCCAGCATTTT. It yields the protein CASSLRADREGNQPQHF.

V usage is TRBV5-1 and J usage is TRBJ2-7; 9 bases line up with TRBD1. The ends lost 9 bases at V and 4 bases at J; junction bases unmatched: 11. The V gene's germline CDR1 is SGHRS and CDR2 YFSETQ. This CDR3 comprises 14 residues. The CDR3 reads CATGPGQGMYEQYF. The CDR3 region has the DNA TGCGCCACCGGGCCGGGACAGGGTATGTACGAGCAGTACTTC.

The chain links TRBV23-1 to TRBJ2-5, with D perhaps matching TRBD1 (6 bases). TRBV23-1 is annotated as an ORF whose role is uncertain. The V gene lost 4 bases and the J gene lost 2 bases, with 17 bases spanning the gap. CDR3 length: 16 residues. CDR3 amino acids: CASSRAIGGWQETQYF. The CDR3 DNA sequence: TGCGCCAGCAGTCGGGCCATAGGGGGTTGGCAAGAGACCCAGTACTTC.

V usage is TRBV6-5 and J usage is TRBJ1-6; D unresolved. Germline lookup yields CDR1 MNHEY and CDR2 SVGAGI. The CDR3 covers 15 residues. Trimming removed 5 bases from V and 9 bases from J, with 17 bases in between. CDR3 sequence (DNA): TGTGCCAGCAGTCGCCAAGCCGTCCCGAGTTCACCCCTCCACTTT. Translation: CASSRQAVPSSPLHF.

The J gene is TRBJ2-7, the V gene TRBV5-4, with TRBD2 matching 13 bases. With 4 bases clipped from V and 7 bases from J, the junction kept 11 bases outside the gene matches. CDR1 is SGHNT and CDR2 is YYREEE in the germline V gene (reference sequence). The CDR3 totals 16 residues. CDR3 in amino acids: CASSPGGLAGTGEQYF. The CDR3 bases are TGTGCCAGCAGCCCCGGGGGACTAGCGGGGACAGGTGAGCAGTACTTC.

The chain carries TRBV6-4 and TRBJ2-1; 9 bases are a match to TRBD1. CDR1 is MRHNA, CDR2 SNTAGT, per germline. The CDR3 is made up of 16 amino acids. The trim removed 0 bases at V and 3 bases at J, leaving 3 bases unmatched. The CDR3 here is CASSDSDRGDYNEQFF. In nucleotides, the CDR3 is TGTGCCAGCAGTGACTCAGACAGGGGGGACTACAATGAGCAGTTCTTC.